This record concerns one TCR beta chain sequence. This clone occurred once. Which antigen it targets is not known. No base quality information exists; no much larger clone differs at one position. These data are taken from a study of T cell responses to AZD1222 COVID-19 vaccine (dated by TCRdb to the early 2020s). Concerning the study at large: AZD1222 recipients whose second dose came at about 4 weeks and those whose second dose came at about 12 weeks were combined into one group, since spike-specific TCR depth and breadth did not differ between the two schedules. A total of just over 230 trial participants underwent TCR sequencing, of whom about 210 had received two doses of AZD1222 and around 25 had received two doses of the MenACWY control vaccine. Trial participants were enrolled by age into 18-55, 56-69 and 70-plus year subgroups, with around 140, 26 and 57 TCR-sequenced participants respectively.

General study outcomes and caveats: In the small 56-69-year group, the increase in depth fell short of significance, most likely because of low power. Conclusions about previously exposed vaccinees were limited because only 5 or 6 AZD1222 recipients were SARS-CoV-2 seropositive at baseline. Reportedly, close to half of the unique spike-specific TCRs recognized epitopes lying outside the regions that are mutated in the B.1.351 and B.1.1.7 variants. After two AZD1222 doses, spike-specific TCR breadth and depth were significantly higher than at day 0 and than in MenACWY recipients. Because no samples from the day 14 peak response were available, repertoires could be characterized only after the peak T cell response. The vaccine-associated CD4 TCRs covered the entire spike protein, and the dominant responses fell in regions 160-218 and 743-854. Most participants were white British and females outnumbered males, and the authors suggested that clonal diversity may have been underestimated.

The CDR3 runs 11 residues from the cysteine to the phenylalanine. Only the CDR3 DNA is retained, 33 bases long and in frame from the first base. V is clipped by 5 bases and J by 13 bases, and the sequence between their germline boundaries is 12 bases long. CDR1 and CDR2 are drawn from the germline V gene (reference sequence): PRHDT, FYEKMQ. The CDR3 regions of human TCRbeta chains were subjected to immunosequencing. Under the source paper's analysis protocol: TCRs in the repertoires were compared against a reference library of SARS-CoV-2-specific TCRs that had been generated with the MIRA antigen-specificity platform. Breadth was defined as the fraction of unique TCRs that were SARS-CoV-2-associated. Depth was defined as the fraction of total T cells that were SARS-CoV-2-associated. Using the MIRA data, every spike-specific TCR was mapped to the spike region that the TCR reacted to and assigned to either a CD4 or a CD8 class. Log10-transformed breadth and depth values were compared by one-way ANOVA with Sidak's multiple comparisons tests. The immuneACCESS repertoire file appears here via TCRdb, limited to in-frame rearrangements. These files lack a portion of the clones; in checked studies, under half of the deficit traces to unresolved V genes, and the cause of the others is not known. The V and J calls and clone size were taken over from that table, and D and trimming were inferred from the DNA. The sample data list roughly 150,000 clones, and approximately 89% of these were observed just once. The ten largest clones add up to 2% to 2.5% of the sample.

The sample's time point label is to be understood as: baseline before first vaccination. The vaccinee samples were drawn from two UK trials, COV001 and COV002, one of which was a single-blind randomized controlled phase 2/3 trial testing AZD1222 (ChAdOx1 nCoV-19) in healthy adults. Trial participant PBMC samples were collected at day 0 and day 28 after the second dose for TCRbeta chain sequencing. The sequence was collected from an adult in good health. The chain employs TRBV13 and TRBJ1-5; TRBD1 might be the D gene, on 6 matching bases. Specimen: peripheral blood, collected on day 0 of AZD1222 vaccination. The CDR3 amino acid sequence is: CASSGPGVQHF. Read as DNA, the sequence is TGTGCCAGCAGCGGGCCAGGGGTTCAGCATTTT.